This is a list of T cell receptor beta chains from one sample in a study of shared clonotypes between healthy human individuals. TCRdb's copy holds only in-frame clones and misses some; the assay was immunoSEQ multiplex PCR. Of some 530,000 clones in the sample, 60% to 80% were seen once. Sequenced input: PBMCs. These receptor sequences come from a woman aged 40-49 years in good health. Some clones in this sample may be carry-over from other donors' samples. Both conserved end residues are part of each CDR3. D genes are given only for firm matches. For some rows the clone size is stated as once, few or many, or as a class when expanded; others skip it.

- TRBJ2-7 TRBV6-1 TRBD2 TGTGCCAGCAGTGAATTTGGGATAGCGGGAGGGAGAAACTCCTACGAGCAGTACTTC CASSEFGIAGGRNSYEQYF
- TRBJ2-7 TRBV7-2 TRBD2 TGTGCCAGCAGCTTAGTTAGCGGGGGAGCCTACGAGCAGTACTTC CASSLVSGGAYEQYF
few TRBJ2-7 TRBV6-5 TRBD1 TGTGCCAGCAGTTACTCGCCGACAGGGGCCGGCGAGCAGTACTTC CASSYSPTGAGEQYF
- TRBJ1-2 TRBV27 TRBD1 TGTGCCAGCAGTTGGTCCGGGACAGAGTTCTATGGCTACACCTTC CASSWSGTEFYGYTF
- TRBJ2-5 TRBV20-1 - TGCAGTGCCTCAGGGGAAGAGACCCAGTACTTC CSASGEETQYF
- TRBJ1-1 TRBV5-1 - TGCGCCAGCAGCCGGGACACATCCACTGAAGCTTTCTTT CASSRDTSTEAFF
few TRBJ1-4 TRBV7-9 - TGTGCCAGCAGCTTCGGGGTAACTAATGAAAAACTGTTTTTT CASSFGVTNEKLFF
- TRBJ2-1 TRBV29-1 - TGCAGCGCCGTGGACTGGGTGAATGAGCAGTTCTTC CSAVDWVNEQFF
- TRBJ1-2 TRBV18 - TGTGCCAGCTCACCATTAGGGGGTGGCTACACCTTC CASSPLGGGYTF
- TRBJ2-1 TRBV29-1 TRBD2 TGCAGCGTGATGACTAGCGGGAGAATCGATGAGCAGTTCTTC CSVMTSGRIDEQFF
- TRBJ1-2 TRBV6-4 - TGTGCCAGCAGTGAGGGTCCCAATAACTATGGCTACACCTTC CASSEGPNNYGYTF
- TRBJ2-1 TRBV7-2 - TGTGCCAGCAGCTTAGTTGGGGCGCGTTACAATGAGCAGTTCTTC CASSLVGARYNEQFF
few TRBJ1-1 TRBV28 TRBD1 TGTGCCAGCAGCCCCCCACAGGGGATGAACACTGAAGCTTTCTTT CASSPPQGMNTEAFF
- TRBJ1-2 TRBV6-5 - TGTGCCAGCAGTTACGCTGGGGGGGGAACCTATGGCTACACCTTC CASSYAGGGTYGYTF
- TRBJ2-1 TRBV7-6 - TGTGCCAGCAGCTTAACCGGGATTGGTGAGCAGTTCTTC CASSLTGIGEQFF
- TRBJ1-1 TRBV2 - TGTGCCAGCAGTGTTTCCACTGAAGCTTTTTTT CASSVSTEAFF
- TRBJ2-2 TRBV9 TRBD1 TGTGCCAGCAGTCCAAGACAGGGGTCGAACACCGGGGAGCTGTTTTTT CASSPRQGSNTGELFF
- TRBJ2-7 TRBV27 TRBD2 TGTGCCAGCAGTTCTCTATTGGGTGCGGGAGGGATCTCCTACGAGCAGTACTTC CASSSLLGAGGISYEQYF
few TRBJ2-7 TRBV7-2 - TGTGCCAGCAGCTTAGACGGGAGTTTCTCCTACGAGCAGTACTTC CASSLDGSFSYEQYF
- TRBJ2-7 TRBV7-2 TRBD2 TGTGCCAGCAGCTTAGGCGGGAGGGTCCACGAGCAGTACTTC CASSLGGRVHEQYF
once TRBJ2-7 TRBV30 TRBD2 TGTGCCTGGAGTAGGGACTACCCCTACGAGCAGTACTTC CAWSRDYPYEQYF
- TRBJ1-5 TRBV21-1 - TGTGCCAGCAGCAAAAGAAACCAAATCAACAGGGGCTGGAGCAATCAGCCCCAGCATTTT CASSKRNQINRGWSNQPQHF
- TRBJ2-2 TRBV5-4 TRBD1 TGTGCCAGCAGCCTCCCGGGACAGCGAACCACCGGGGAGCTGTTTTTT CASSLPGQRTTGELFF
few TRBJ2-7 TRBV18 - TGTGCCAGCTCACCAGAGACGGGCTCCTACGAGCAGTACTTC CASSPETGSYEQYF
once TRBJ2-7 TRBV30 - TGTGCCTGGAGGGGATATGACGAGCAGTACTTC CAWRGYDEQYF
- TRBJ1-5 TRBV28 TRBD1 TGTGCCAGCAGCCTCAGACAGGGGACCCTCAATCAGCCCCAGCATTTT CASSLRQGTLNQPQHF